The 19 T cell receptor beta chains reported below all come from one sample, sequenced in a study of control samples from healthy donors and cancer patients. The repertoire was sequenced with immunoSEQ multiplex PCR; TCRdb's copy has only in-frame clones and lacks some. The data contain over 150,000 clones, approximately 92% of them singletons. Sequenced: blood. The receptors derive from a man in his late teens or twenties in good health.

The J gene is TRBJ2-1, the V gene TRBV10-2; a weak D match, TRBD2 (6 bases). The CDR3 is 17 amino acids. Germline assignment: CDR1 WSHSY and CDR2 SAAADI. The V and J ends lost 0 bases and 4 bases respectively, with 16 bases between them. This CDR3 reads CASSESMGGSHYNEQFF. In nucleotides, the CDR3 is TGCGCCAGCAGTGAGTCAATGGGGGGTTCTCATTACAATGAGCAGTTCTTC.

The chain is built from TRBV10-3 and TRBJ2-2; TRBD1 aligns across 9 bases. This CDR3 spans 14 amino acids. Germline V gene sequence: CDR1 ENHRY, CDR2 SYGVKD. J was trimmed by 1 base and V by 8 bases; bases with no gene match: 2. CDR3 in DNA: TGTGCCATCTGGGACAGGGAGAACACCGGGGAGCTGTTTTTT. The encoded protein is CAIWDRENTGELFF.

The rearrangement uses TRBV10-3 and TRBJ2-7; 7 bases line up with TRBD2. Germline CDR1 reads ENHRY; CDR2 reads SYGVKD. Germline trimming cut 2 bases from V and 3 bases from J; bases unmatched to any gene: 1. The CDR3 consists of 13 residues. This CDR3 is CAISEGGGYEQYF. CDR3 coding DNA: TGTGCCATCAGTGAGGGGGGGGGCTACGAGCAGTACTTC.

This rearrangement joins TRBV7-2 to TRBJ2-5, with no clear D. The V gene's germline CDR1 is SGHTA and CDR2 FQGNSA. Trimming took off 2 bases at V and 3 bases at J, with 7 bases between the two ends. The CDR3 loop spans 13 amino acids. CDR3 bases: TGTGCCAGCAGCTTACTGATGGAAGAGACCCAGTACTTC. Protein: CASSLLMEETQYF.

The chain is built from TRBV3-1 (or the pseudogene TRBV3-2) and TRBJ2-7, with D hard to call. This CDR3 comprises 14 residues. Germline CDR1 reads LGHDT; CDR2 reads YNNKEL (reference sequence). V lost 0 bases, J lost 3 bases, and 9 bases lay in between. The CDR3 nucleotides are TGTGCCAGCAGCCAAGATATCTGGGGCTACGAGCAGTACTTC. Its protein product is CASSQDIWGYEQYF.

The gene calls are TRBV18 and TRBJ1-6; 9 nucleotides line up with TRBD1. This CDR3 has 16 residues. From germline, CDR1 is KGHSH and CDR2 LQKENI. V shed 5 bases and J 9 bases; nucleotides not matched to a gene: 11. The CDR3 reads CASSSNPGQGGSPLHF. DNA of the CDR3: TGTGCCAGCTCATCAAATCCGGGACAGGGAGGTTCACCCCTCCACTTT.

The chain carries TRBV12-3 or TRBV12-4 and TRBJ1-1; TRBD1 aligns across 7 bases. This CDR3 has 13 amino acids. The J segment lost 6 bases and the V segment lost 4 bases, leaving 5 bases of the junction unmatched. The DNA for the CDR3 is TGTGCCAGCAGTTACAGGGGAGGCGCTGAAGCTTTCTTT. Translated, it gives CASSYRGGAEAFF.

The V call is TRBV4-1, the J call TRBJ1-5; TRBD1 matches at 7 bases. After removal of 4 bases from V and 0 bases from J, the junction contained 3 bases not matched to a gene. The CDR3 runs 15 residues. Germline V gene data show CDR1 as MGHRA and CDR2 as YSYEKL. CDR3 sequence reads: CASSRGTDSNQPQHF. The CDR3, as DNA: TGCGCCAGCAGCCGGGGGACAGATAGCAATCAGCCCCAGCATTTT.

This chain joins TRBV7-3 and TRBJ1-1, with D hard to call. Per the germline V gene, CDR1 is SGHTA and CDR2 is FQGTGA. This CDR3 comprises 15 residues. V shed 5 bases and J shed 0 bases, with 13 bases lying between them. The CDR3 region has the DNA TGTGCCAGCAGCCGATACTCAGGACTGAACACTGAAGCTTTCTTT. Protein sequence: CASSRYSGLNTEAFF. The full variable domain, rest sourced from reference TRBV7-3 and TRBJ1-1, is GAGVSQTPSNKVTEKGKYVELRCDPISGHTALYWYRQSLGQGPEFLIYFQGTGAADDSGLPNDRFFAVRPEGSVSTLKIQRTERGDSAVYLCASSRYSGLNTEAFFGQGTRLTVV.

In nucleotides, the CDR3 is TGTGCCAGCAGCGTACTAGGGGGCGGCGGACCCCTCCACTTT. Translation: CASSVLGGGGPLHF. The chain recombines TRBV9 with TRBJ1-6; 7 nucleotides agree with TRBD1. J gave up 12 bases and V 1 base, and 7 bases lay outside the gene matches. The germline gives CDR1 SGDLS, CDR2 YYNGEE. This CDR3 is built from 14 residues.

The genes are TRBV7-8 and TRBJ2-4; TRBD2 might be the D (7 bases). The germline V gene has CDR1 SGHVS and CDR2 FQNEAQ. The CDR3 contains 17 residues. The ends were cut back, 0 bases at V and 6 bases at J, with 18 bases in the middle. The CDR3 loop is CASSLADLGGAGNIQYF. CDR3 coding DNA: TGTGCCAGCAGCTTAGCGGATTTGGGGGGGGCGGGAAACATTCAGTACTTC.

CDR3 sequence (DNA): TGTGCCTGGACCAGGGCCAAGGGGTACGAGCAGTACTTC. Translating it yields CAWTRAKGYEQYF. This chain joins TRBV30 and TRBJ2-7, with D tentatively TRBD1 (5 bases). Trimming left V 4 bases short and J 4 bases short, with 14 bases between. The CDR3 is 13 amino acids. The germline CDR1 and CDR2 sequences are GTSNPN and SVGIG (reference sequence).

This clone was found once. The chain carries TRBV28 and TRBJ1-2; D not resolved. The CDR3 is 12 amino acids. Germline V gene lookup returns CDR1 MDHEN and CDR2 SYDVKM. The ends were cut back, 3 bases at V and 8 bases at J, with 10 bases in the middle. The CDR3 loop is CASSFKVAGYTF. The CDR3 DNA reads as TGTGCCAGCAGTTTCAAGGTCGCCGGCTACACCTTC.

The chain carries TRBV2 and TRBJ1-1; D may be TRBD1 (6 bases). Trimming took off 5 bases at V and 1 base at J, with 11 bases between the two ends. Germline assignment: CDR1 SNHLY and CDR2 FYNNEI. The CDR3 is 14 residues long. DNA for the CDR3: TGTGCCAGCAGTTTGACAGGCTCGAACACTGAAGCTTTCTTT. It codes for CASSLTGSNTEAFF.

The chain is built from TRBV9 and TRBJ2-3; 7 positions match TRBD1. Trimming at V came to 3 bases and at J to 5 bases, leaving 6 bases not matched to a gene. The CDR3 covers 14 residues. Germline CDR1 reads SGDLS; CDR2 reads YYNGEE. This CDR3 is CASSGGGGLDTQYF. For the CDR3, the DNA is TGTGCCAGCAGCGGAGGGGGCGGCTTAGATACGCAGTATTTT.

The chain uses TRBV4-2 and TRBJ2-2; TRBD2 agrees at 8 bases. CDR1 LGHNA and CDR2 YNFKEQ come from the germline V gene. With V trimmed by 2 bases and J by 4 bases, 9 bases remained unmatched. The CDR3 runs to 17 residues. The CDR3 sequence: CASSQMAGGSSTGELFF. The CDR3 bases are TGTGCCAGCAGCCAAATGGCGGGGGGCTCCAGCACCGGGGAGCTGTTTTTT.

The genes are TRBV6-4 and TRBJ1-5, with a weak D call TRBD1 (6 bases). Germline V lookup: CDR1 MRHNA, CDR2 SNTAGT. The CDR3 has 15 residues. V dropped 3 bases and J dropped 2 bases, with 11 bases sitting between them. CDR3 sequence (DNA): TGTGCCAGCAGTGAAGAGGGGGAGGGCAATCAGCCCCAGCATTTT. This sequence encodes CASSEEGEGNQPQHF.

The rearrangement links TRBV30 to TRBJ1-1, with D possibly being TRBD1 (5 bases). The germline V gene encodes CDR1 GTSNPN and CDR2 SVGIG (reference sequence). The CDR3 sequence is 12 residues long. The CDR3 DNA reads as TGTGCGGGAGGTGGGGGGAGGACTGAAGCTTTCTTT. It specifies CAGGGGRTEAFF.

This sequence joins TRBV5-1 and TRBJ2-2; no clear D. The CDR3 has 15 amino acids. From germline, CDR1 is SGHRS and CDR2 YFSETQ. V was cut by 0 bases and J by 3 bases, with 9 bases left in between. The CDR3 region is CASSLDTTDTGELFF. CDR3 coding DNA: TGCGCCAGCAGCTTGGATACTACGGACACCGGGGAGCTGTTTTTT.